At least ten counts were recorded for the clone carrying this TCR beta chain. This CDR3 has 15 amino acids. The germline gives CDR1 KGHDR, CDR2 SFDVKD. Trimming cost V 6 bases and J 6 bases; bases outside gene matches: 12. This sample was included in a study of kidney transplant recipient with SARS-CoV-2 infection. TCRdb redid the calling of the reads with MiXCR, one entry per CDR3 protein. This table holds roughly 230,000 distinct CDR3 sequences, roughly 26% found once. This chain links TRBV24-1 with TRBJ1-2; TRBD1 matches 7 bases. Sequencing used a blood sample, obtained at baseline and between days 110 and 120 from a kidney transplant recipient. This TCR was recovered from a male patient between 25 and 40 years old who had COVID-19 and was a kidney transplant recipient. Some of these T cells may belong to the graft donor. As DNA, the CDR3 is TGTGCCACCAGTAGGGGATTCGGAGGGGGCGATGGCTACACCTTC. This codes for CATSRGFGGGDGYTF.